A selection of T cell receptor beta chains follows, all from one sample in a study of cytomegalovirus exposure and HLA in healthy donors. The repertoire was sequenced with immunoSEQ multiplex PCR; TCRdb's copy has only in-frame clones and lacks some. In the table there are approximately 93,000 clones, 65% of which are singletons. Sequencing input: PBMCs. The receptor source for this set is a boy aged 5-17 years in good health and CMV-seropositive. Each CDR3 is given with its conserved first and last residue. D genes are given only for firm matches. Size is omitted from some rows. Given values are once, few, many or a class for expanded clones.

V gene	D gene	J gene	clone size	CDR3 length	CDR3 DNA	CDR3 protein
TRBV21-1	.	TRBJ1-1	.	16	TGTGCCAGCAGCAACCGACACGACAGGGAGAACACTGAAGCTTTCTTT	CASSNRHDRENTEAFF
TRBV14	.	TRBJ1-1	few	14	TGTGCCAGCAGAACAACAGGTTCACACACTGAAGCTTTCTTT	CASRTTGSHTEAFF
TRBV2	.	TRBJ1-6	.	14	TGTGCCAGCACGTTTATACAGACTAGGTCACCCCTCCACTTT	CASTFIQTRSPLHF
TRBV5-1	.	TRBJ2-6	.	21	TGCGCCAGCAGCTTGGGGGGGCCCAGGATAGGATATGACTCTGGGGCCAACGTCCTGACTTTC	CASSLGGPRIGYDSGANVLTF
TRBV29-1	TRBD1	TRBJ1-2	.	12	TGCAGCGTTGAGGGGCAGGGGGATGGCTACACCTTC	CSVEGQGDGYTF
TRBV27	.	TRBJ1-1	.	14	TGTGCCAGCAGTTTAGGGCAGAAGAACACTGAAGCTTTCTTT	CASSLGQKNTEAFF
TRBV9	TRBD1	TRBJ1-4	.	19	TGTGCCAGCAGCGTAGACCCCCGGGACAGGGGGCGCCCTAATGAAAAACTGTTTTTT	CASSVDPRDRGRPNEKLFF
TRBV6-6	.	TRBJ1-1	.	13	TGTGCCAGCAGTTACCCTGACGGGTCGGAAGCTTTCTTT	CASSYPDGSEAFF
TRBV2	TRBD2	TRBJ2-7	.	15	TGTGCCAGCAGTCCTCGACTAGCGGGGCGCTACGAGCAGTACTTC	CASSPRLAGRYEQYF
TRBV7-2	TRBD2	TRBJ2-7	.	13	TGTGCCAGCGCCGGGGGGAATTACTACGAGCAGTACTTC	CASAGGNYYEQYF
TRBV6-5	TRBD1	TRBJ2-7	.	14	TGTGCCAGCAGTTGGCCGGGACAGGGCTACGAGCAGTACTTC	CASSWPGQGYEQYF
TRBV7-3	.	TRBJ2-5	.	16	TGTGCCAGCAGCTTAACAGGGGGGGGACGCAAAGAGACCCAGTACTTC	CASSLTGGGRKETQYF
TRBV5-1	.	TRBJ1-2	few	14	TGCGCCAGCAGCTTGGCCGTTGGGAGCTATGGCTACACCTTC	CASSLAVGSYGYTF
TRBV29-1	TRBD1	TRBJ1-1	.	13	TGCAGCGTGGTGGACAGGGGGAACACTGAAGCTTTCTTT	CSVVDRGNTEAFF
TRBV6-1	.	TRBJ1-5	few	16	TGTGCCAGCAGTGCGACCAGCGGGATTGGCAATCAGCCCCAGCATTTT	CASSATSGIGNQPQHF
TRBV18	TRBD1	TRBJ2-7	few	14	TGTGCCAGCTCAGAAGGAGGACAGGATGCGGAGCAGTACTTC	CASSEGGQDAEQYF
TRBV28	TRBD1	TRBJ1-1	few	15	TGTGCCAGCAGCAATCCTACAGGGGGCGAAACTGAAGCTTTCTTT	CASSNPTGGETEAFF
TRBV6-6	.	TRBJ2-2	.	15	TGTGCCAGCAGCCCTACTCGGGGTCAGACCGGGGAGCTGTTTTTT	CASSPTRGQTGELFF
TRBV6-5	.	TRBJ1-4	.	13	TGTGCCAGCAGTTACAGTGCGGCGGAAAAACTGTTTTTT	CASSYSAAEKLFF
TRBV5-1	TRBD1	TRBJ1-2	.	16	TGCGCCAGCAGCGGTCCGGGACAGGGGCTTGACTATGGCTACACCTTC	CASSGPGQGLDYGYTF
TRBV4-3	.	TRBJ2-1	.	14	TGCGCCAGCAGCCAAGAGACAGACTACAATGAGCAGTTCTTC	CASSQETDYNEQFF
TRBV6-5	.	TRBJ2-7	few	14	TGTGCCAGCAGTTACTCGACTTTGAGCGGCGAGCAGTACTTC	CASSYSTLSGEQYF
TRBV30	TRBD2	TRBJ2-1	.	15	TGTGCCTGGGGTGAGCCGGGGCTAGCGGGACATGAGCAGTTCTTC	CAWGEPGLAGHEQFF
TRBV9	.	TRBJ2-2	.	14	TGTGCCAGCAGCCCACGAGCCCCCGACGGGGAGCTGTTTTTT	CASSPRAPDGELFF
TRBV4-3	TRBD2	TRBJ2-3	.	17	TGCGCCAGCAGCCTCGCCGGCGGGGGAGTCAGTGCAGATACGCAGTATTTT	CASSLAGGGVSADTQYF
TRBV10-3	.	TRBJ2-7	.	14	TGTGCCATCAGTGAGCCTAACAGGGTCCACGAGCAGTACTTC	CAISEPNRVHEQYF
TRBV18	.	TRBJ1-6	.	16	TGTGCCAGCTCACCACAGGCTGGGCCCTTTAATTCACCCCTCCACTTT	CASSPQAGPFNSPLHF
TRBV6-6	.	TRBJ2-1	.	15	TGTGCCAGCAGCGCCCCCCCGCCTAGCCGCTATGAGCAGTTCTTC	CASSAPPPSRYEQFF
TRBV6-1	.	TRBJ2-7	.	18	TGTGCCAGCAGTGACTATTCGGCAGAGGGTTCTTTTCCTTACGAGCAGTACTTC	CASSDYSAEGSFPYEQYF
TRBV11-2	TRBD2	TRBJ2-5	once	15	TGTGCCAGCAGCCCATTTACTAGCGATCAAGAGACCCAGTACTTC	CASSPFTSDQETQYF
TRBV7-9	TRBD1	TRBJ1-1	.	15	TGTGCCAGCAGTCACCGGGACAGTGTAATAACTGAAGCTTTCTTT	CASSHRDSVITEAFF
TRBV9	TRBD1	TRBJ2-1	once	15	TGTGCCAGCAGCCCCGGACAGGGAACCTACAATGAGCAGTTCTTC	CASSPGQGTYNEQFF
TRBV6-1	TRBD2	TRBJ2-1	.	11	TGTGCCAGCAGTACGGGGGGGCCCCAGTTCTTC	CASSTGGPQFF
TRBV15	.	TRBJ1-6	.	15	TGTGCCACCAGCAGAGCGACCAGGGTTGAGTCACCCCTCCACTTT	CATSRATRVESPLHF
TRBV19	.	TRBJ1-5	few	14	TGTGCCAGTAGGGCAGGGTTGGGCAATCAGCCCCAGCATTTT	CASRAGLGNQPQHF
TRBV12-5	.	TRBJ2-5	.	13	TGTGCTAGTGGTTGGGTCGGAGGAGAGACCCAGTACTTC	CASGWVGGETQYF
TRBV25-1	.	TRBJ1-2	.	11	TGTGCCAGCAGTGCCCTCGATGGCTACACCTTC	CASSALDGYTF